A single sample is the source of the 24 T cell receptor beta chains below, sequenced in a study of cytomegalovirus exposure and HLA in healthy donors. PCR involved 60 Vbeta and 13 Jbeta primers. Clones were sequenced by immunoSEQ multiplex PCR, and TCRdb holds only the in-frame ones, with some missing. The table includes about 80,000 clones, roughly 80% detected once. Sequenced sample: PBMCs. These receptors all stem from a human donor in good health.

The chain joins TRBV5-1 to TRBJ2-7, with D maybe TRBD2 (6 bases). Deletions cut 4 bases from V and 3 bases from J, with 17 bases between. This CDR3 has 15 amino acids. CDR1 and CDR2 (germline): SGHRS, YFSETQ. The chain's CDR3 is CASSQRRDPFYEQYF. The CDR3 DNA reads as TGCGCCAGCAGCCAAAGGAGGGACCCCTTCTACGAGCAGTACTTC.

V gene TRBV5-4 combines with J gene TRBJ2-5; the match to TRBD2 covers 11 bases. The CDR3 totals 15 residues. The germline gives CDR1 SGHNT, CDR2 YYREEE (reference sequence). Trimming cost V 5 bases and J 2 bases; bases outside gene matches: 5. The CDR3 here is CASRSVAGGQETQYF. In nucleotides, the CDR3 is TGTGCCAGCAGGTCCGTAGCGGGGGGGCAAGAGACCCAGTACTTC.

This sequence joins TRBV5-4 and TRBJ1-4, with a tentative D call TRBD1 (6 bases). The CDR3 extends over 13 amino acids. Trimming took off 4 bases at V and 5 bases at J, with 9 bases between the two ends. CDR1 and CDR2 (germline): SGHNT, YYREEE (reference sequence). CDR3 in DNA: TGTGCCAGCAGCACAGGGTTGAATGAAAAACTGTTTTTT. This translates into CASSTGLNEKLFF.

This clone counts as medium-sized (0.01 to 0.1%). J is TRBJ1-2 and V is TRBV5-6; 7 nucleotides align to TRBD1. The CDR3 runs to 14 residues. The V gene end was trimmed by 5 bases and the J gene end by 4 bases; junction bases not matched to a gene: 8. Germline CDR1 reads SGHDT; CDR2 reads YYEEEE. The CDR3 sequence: CASRPNQGVYGYTF. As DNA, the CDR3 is TGTGCCAGCAGACCCAACCAGGGGGTCTATGGCTACACCTTC.

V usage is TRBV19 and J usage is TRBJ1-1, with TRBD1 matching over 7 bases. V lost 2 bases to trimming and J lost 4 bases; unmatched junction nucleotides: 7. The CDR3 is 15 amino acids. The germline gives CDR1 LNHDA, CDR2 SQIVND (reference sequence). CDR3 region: CASSIIPGGFTEAFF. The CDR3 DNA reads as TGTGCCAGTAGTATAATTCCAGGGGGTTTCACTGAAGCTTTCTTT.

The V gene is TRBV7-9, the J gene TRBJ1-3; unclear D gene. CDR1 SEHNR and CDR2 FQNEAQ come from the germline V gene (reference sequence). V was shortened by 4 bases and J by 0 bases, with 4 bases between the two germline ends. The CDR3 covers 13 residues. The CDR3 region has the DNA TGTGCCAGCAGCTCTAGCTCTGGAAACACCATATATTTT. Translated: CASSSSSGNTIYF.

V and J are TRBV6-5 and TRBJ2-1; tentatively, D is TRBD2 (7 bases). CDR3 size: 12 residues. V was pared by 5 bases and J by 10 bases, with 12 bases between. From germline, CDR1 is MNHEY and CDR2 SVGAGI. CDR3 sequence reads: CASSQGGGEQFF. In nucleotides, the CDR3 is TGTGCCAGCAGTCAAGGGGGAGGGGAGCAGTTCTTC.

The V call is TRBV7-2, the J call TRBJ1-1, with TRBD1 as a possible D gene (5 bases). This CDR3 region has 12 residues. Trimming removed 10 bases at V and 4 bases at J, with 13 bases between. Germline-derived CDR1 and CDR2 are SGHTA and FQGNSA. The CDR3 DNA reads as TGTGCCACCGGGCATGGGGCCACTGAAGCTTTCTTT. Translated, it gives CATGHGATEAFF.

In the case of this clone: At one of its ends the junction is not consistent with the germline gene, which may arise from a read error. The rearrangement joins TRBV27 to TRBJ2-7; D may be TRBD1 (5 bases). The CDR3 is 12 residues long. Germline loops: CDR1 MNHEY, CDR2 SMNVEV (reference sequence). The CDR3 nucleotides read TGTTCCAGCACAGACAGATTTTACGAGCAGTACTTC. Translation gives CSSTDRFYEQYF.

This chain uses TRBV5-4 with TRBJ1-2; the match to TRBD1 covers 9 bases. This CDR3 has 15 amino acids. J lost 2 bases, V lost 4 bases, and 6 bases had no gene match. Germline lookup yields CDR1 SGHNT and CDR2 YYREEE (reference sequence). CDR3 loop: CASSKNRGLNYGYTF. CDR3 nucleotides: TGTGCCAGCAGCAAAAACAGGGGGCTCAACTATGGCTACACCTTC.

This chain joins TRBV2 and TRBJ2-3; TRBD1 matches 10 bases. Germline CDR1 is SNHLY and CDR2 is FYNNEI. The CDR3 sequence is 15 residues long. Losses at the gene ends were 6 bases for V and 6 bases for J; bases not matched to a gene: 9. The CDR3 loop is CASRLGQGMEDTQYF. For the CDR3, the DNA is TGTGCCAGCAGATTGGGACAGGGGATGGAGGATACGCAGTATTTT.

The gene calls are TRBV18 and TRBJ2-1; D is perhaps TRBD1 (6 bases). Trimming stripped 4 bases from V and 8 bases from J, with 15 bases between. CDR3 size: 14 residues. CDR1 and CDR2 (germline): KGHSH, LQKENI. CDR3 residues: CASSQRTEWDEQFF. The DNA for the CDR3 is TGTGCCAGCTCACAACGGACAGAGTGGGATGAGCAGTTCTTC.

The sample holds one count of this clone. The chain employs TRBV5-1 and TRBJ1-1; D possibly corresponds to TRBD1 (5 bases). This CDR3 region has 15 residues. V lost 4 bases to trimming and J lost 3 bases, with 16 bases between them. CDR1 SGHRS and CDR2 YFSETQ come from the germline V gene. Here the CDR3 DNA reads TGCGCCAGCAGCCCTGGGGCCACCAAGGACACTGAAGCTTTCTTT. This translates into CASSPGATKDTEAFF.

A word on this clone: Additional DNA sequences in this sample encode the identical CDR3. CDR3 region: CASSETGGTDTQYF. CDR3 in DNA: TGTGCCAGCAGTGAGACAGGGGGCACAGATACGCAGTATTTT. This sequence joins TRBV6-4 and TRBJ2-3; 8 positions match TRBD1. V was pared by 3 bases and J by 1 base, with 0 bases of the junction left unmatched. Germline V CDR1 and CDR2: MRHNA, SNTAGT. There are 14 residues in the CDR3.

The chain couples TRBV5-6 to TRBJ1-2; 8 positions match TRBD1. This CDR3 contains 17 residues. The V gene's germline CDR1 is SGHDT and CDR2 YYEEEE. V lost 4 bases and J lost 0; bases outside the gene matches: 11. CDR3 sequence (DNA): TGTGCCAGCAGCAAAACGACGGGACAGGCAGCTAACTATGGCTACACCTTC. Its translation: CASSKTTGQAANYGYTF.

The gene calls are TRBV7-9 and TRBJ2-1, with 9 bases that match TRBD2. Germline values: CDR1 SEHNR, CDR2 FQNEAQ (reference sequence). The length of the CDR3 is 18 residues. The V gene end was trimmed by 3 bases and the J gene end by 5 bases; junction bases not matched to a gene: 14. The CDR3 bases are TGTGCCAGCAGCTTCGTTGCTGTGCGGGGGGGCGGCCACAATGAGCAGTTCTTC. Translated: CASSFVAVRGGGHNEQFF. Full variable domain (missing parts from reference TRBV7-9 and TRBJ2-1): DTGVSQNPRHKITKRGQNVTFRCDPISEHNRLYWYRQTLGQGPEFLTYFQNEAQLEKSRLLSDRFSAERPKGSFSTLEIQRTEQGDSAMYLCASSFVAVRGGGHNEQFFGPGTRLTVL.

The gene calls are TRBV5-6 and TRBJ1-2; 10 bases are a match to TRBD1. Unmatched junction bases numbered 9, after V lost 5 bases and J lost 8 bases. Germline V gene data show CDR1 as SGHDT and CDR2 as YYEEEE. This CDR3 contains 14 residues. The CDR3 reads CASSYRDRGLGYTF. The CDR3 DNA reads TGTGCCAGCAGTTACCGGGACAGGGGACTAGGCTACACCTTC.

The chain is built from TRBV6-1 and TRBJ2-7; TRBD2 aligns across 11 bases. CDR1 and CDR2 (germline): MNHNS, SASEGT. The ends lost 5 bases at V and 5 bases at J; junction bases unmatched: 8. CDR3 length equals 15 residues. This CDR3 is CASSQWGTSGDEQYF. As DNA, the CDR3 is TGTGCCAGCAGTCAGTGGGGGACTAGCGGCGACGAGCAGTACTTC.

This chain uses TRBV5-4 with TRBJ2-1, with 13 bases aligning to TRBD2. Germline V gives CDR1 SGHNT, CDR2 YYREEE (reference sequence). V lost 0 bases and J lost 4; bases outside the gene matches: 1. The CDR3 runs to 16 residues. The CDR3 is CASSLGGLAGYNEQFF. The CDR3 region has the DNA TGTGCCAGCAGCTTGGGGGGACTAGCGGGATACAATGAGCAGTTCTTC.

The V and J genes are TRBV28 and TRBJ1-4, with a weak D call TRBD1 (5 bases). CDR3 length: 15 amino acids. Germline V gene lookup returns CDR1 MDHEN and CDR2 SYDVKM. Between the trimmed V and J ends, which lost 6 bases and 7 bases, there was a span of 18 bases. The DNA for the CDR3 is TGTGCCAGCAGCCGTCCCCAGGGCGGGGGTGAAAAACTGTTTTTT. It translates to CASSRPQGGGEKLFF.

CDR3 sequence (DNA): TGCGCCAGCAGCCAACATACTAGCGGGGGAGCACAAGAAGAGACCCAGTACTTC. This sequence encodes CASSQHTSGGAQEETQYF. This sequence joins TRBV4-3 and TRBJ2-5; 11 positions agree with TRBD2. CDR3 size: 18 residues. The germline V gene encodes CDR1 LGHNA and CDR2 YSLEER. The V gene end was trimmed by 2 bases and the J gene end by 3 bases; junction bases not matched to a gene: 11.

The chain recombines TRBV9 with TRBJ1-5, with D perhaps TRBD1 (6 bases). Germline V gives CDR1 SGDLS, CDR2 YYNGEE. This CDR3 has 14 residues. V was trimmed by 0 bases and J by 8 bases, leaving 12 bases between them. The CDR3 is CASSVGQDGEPQHF. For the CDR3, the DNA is TGTGCCAGCAGCGTAGGACAGGACGGGGAGCCCCAGCATTTT.

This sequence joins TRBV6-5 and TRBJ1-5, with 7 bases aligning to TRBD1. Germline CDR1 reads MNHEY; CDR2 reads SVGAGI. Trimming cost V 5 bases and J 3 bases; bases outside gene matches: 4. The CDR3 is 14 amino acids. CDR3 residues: CASSGTDTNQPQHF. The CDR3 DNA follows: TGTGCCAGCAGTGGGACAGACACCAATCAGCCCCAGCATTTT.

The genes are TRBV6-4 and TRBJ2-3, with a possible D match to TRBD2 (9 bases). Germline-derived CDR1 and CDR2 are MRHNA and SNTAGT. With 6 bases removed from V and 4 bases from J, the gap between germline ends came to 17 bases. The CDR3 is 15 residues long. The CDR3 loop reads CASRDRAGGPDTQYF. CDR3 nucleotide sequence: TGTGCCAGCAGGGACAGGGCGGGGGGGCCAGATACGCAGTATTTT.